What follows describes a single T cell receptor beta chain. Its antigen is still unknown. The sample originates from a study of monozygotic twins with inflammatory bowel disease (dated by TCRdb to the late 2010s). With respect to the entire study: A total of roughly 28 monozygotic twin pairs were included in the full study, comprising nine German pairs (four IBD-concordant, five IBD-discordant) and 19 IBD-discordant Danish pairs. The search for disease-associated traits relied mainly on comparing IBD patients with their genetically identical healthy co-twins within discordant pairs. Each individual had, on average, about 151 000 unique TCRalpha sequences and 181 000 unique TCRbeta sequences available for analysis.

From each donor, a roughly 2.4 ml peripheral blood sample was collected into PAXgene tubes and kept at -80 degrees C. Without T cell sorting, total RNA was isolated from whole blood using the PAXgene blood miRNA kit on an automated QIAcube. Deep TCRalpha and TCRbeta repertoire profiling with unique molecular barcoding was performed on peripheral blood of monozygotic twin pairs concordant or discordant for inflammatory bowel disease. Smoking habits were recorded for all twin pairs, and each individual was classified as a current, former or never smoker. Library construction relied on 5' RACE. For each TCR library, 3,000 to 4,000 ng of total RNA was used. For each sample, cDNA synthesis was carried out in eight separate reactions using SMARTScribe reverse transcriptase. During cDNA synthesis, template switching was used to introduce unique molecular identifiers that contained a 6-nucleotide sample barcode. TCRalpha and TCRbeta cDNA was amplified in two nested PCRs of approximately 16 and 10 cycles, and bead purification was carried out after each PCR. Before amplification, the cDNA was both treated with uracil DNA-glycosylase and purified with the QIAquick PCR purification kit. The second PCR added Illumina TruSeq-compatible adapters along with sample-specific barcodes. Library quality and concentration were checked on TapeStation and Qubit, and libraries were pooled at about 5 ng each. Sequencing of the pooled libraries was done on an Illumina HiSeq2500 single-index Rapid Run using custom sequencing primers and 2 x 100 bp reads. On the authors' methods: PCR and sequencing errors were corrected by UMI-based consensus assembly using MiGEC version 1.2.6. MiXCR version 2.1.1 handled V(D)J alignment, clonotype assembly and CDR3 extraction. Gene usage, clonotype sharing and MAIT/NKT TCR abundance were normalised by analysing the top 1000, 10 000 and 20 000 clonotypes per sample. Diversity was computed as the inverse Simpson index with the vegan R package after downsampling to 27 000 UMIs. Paired Mann-Whitney U tests were applied to discordant twin pairs, with Benjamini-Hochberg correction for multiple testing. TCRdb reprocessed the reads and assigns one entry to each CDR3 protein sequence, leaving out DNA. The V and J calls come from TCRdb's annotation, not from the publication. The sample's table lists a count of approximately 300,000 distinct CDR3 sequences. The top ten clonotypes cover 5.6% of the sample.

Overall study results and their limits: The analysis was unable to tell apart different T cell subtypes. TCRbeta repertoire diversity, by inverse Simpson index, was decreased in IBD patients compared with their healthy co-twins. Differing immunosuppressive treatments among patients may have added background noise and inter-individual variability to the repertoires. No single strong signal or clonotype linked to IBD turned up in the results, so the idea that one exists was not supported. Repertoire similarity did not differ between concordant and discordant twins, possibly due to limited statistical power. IBD patients shared fewer clonotypes with other individuals than healthy twins did, most markedly in patients showing signs of disease activity.

The clonotype originates from a human donor with ulcerative colitis or Crohn's disease, or a healthy co-twin of an affected twin (not recorded which). The sample was blood.

The CDR3 protein is CASSQILAFDEQYF. Recombination connected TRBV4-2 to TRBJ2-7; absent DNA, TCRdb's TRBD2 call cannot be checked. The germline V gene supplies CDR1 LGHNA and CDR2 YNFKEQ. The CDR3 numbers 14 residues from cysteine through phenylalanine. No DNA is recorded.